Given below is one T cell receptor (beta chain) in context. Trimming took off 4 bases at V and 1 base at J, with 17 bases between the two ends. The CDR3 spans 16 residues. Germline values: CDR1 GTSNPN, CDR2 SVGIG (reference sequence). This entry belongs to a study of blood T cell repertoires in COVID-19. Study-level background: Specimens from acute and convalescent COVID-19 originated in the United States, Italy and Spain.

The repertoire was sequenced with immunoSEQ multiplex PCR; TCRdb's copy has only in-frame clones and lacks some. The sample has around 100,000 clones; around 85% are singletons. The chain couples TRBV30 to TRBJ1-3; a possible D gene is TRBD1 (6 bases). What was sequenced was peripheral blood. The sequence derives from a man over 45 with active or convalescent COVID-19. This CDR3 is CAWIVRGRGSGNTIYF. CDR3 sequence (DNA): TGTGCCTGGATTGTTCGCGGCAGGGGATCTGGAAACACCATATATTTT.